This T cell receptor (beta chain) was retrieved from a study of T cell clonality in common variable immunodeficiency. Study outcomes and limitations: Fewer TCRbeta clones were shared among CVID subjects than controls.

TCRdb's copy holds only in-frame clones and misses some; the assay was immunoSEQ multiplex PCR. Found here are tens of thousands of clones, no singletons; the ten largest cover around 1.6%. This clone was recorded at least ten times. The target antigen is unknown. The TCR originated in a person aged 18 to 69 in good health. Sequenced input: peripheral blood mononuclear cells.

The sequenced CDR3 bases are TGTGCCAGTAATGCGGCGGGACAGGGGAGTGAAAAA. It is translated as CASNAAGQGSEK. The entire CDR3 is CASNAAGQGSEKLFF. The chain couples TRBV19 to TRBJ1-4; 10 bases map to TRBD1. Coverage ceases 3 residues before the CDR3 finishes, and the germline J gene fills in the end. The length of the CDR3 is 15 residues. Germline values: CDR1 LNHDA, CDR2 SQIVND (reference sequence). The junction had 9 bases not matched to a gene; V was cut back by 7 bases and J by 7 bases.